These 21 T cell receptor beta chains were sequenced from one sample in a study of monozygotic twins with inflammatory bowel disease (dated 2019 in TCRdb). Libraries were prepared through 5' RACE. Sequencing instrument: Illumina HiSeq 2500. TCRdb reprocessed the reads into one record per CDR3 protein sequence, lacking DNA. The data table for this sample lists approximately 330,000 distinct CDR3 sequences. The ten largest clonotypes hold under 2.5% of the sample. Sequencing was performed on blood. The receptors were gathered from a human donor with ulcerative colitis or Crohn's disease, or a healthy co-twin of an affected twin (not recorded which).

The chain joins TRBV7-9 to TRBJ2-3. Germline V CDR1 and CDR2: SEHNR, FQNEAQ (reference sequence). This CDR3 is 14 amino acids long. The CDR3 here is CASSLDAETDTQYF.

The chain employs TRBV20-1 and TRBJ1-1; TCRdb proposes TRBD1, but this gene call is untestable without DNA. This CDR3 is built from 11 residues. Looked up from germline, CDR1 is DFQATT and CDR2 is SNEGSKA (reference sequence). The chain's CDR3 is CSVGGNTEAFF.

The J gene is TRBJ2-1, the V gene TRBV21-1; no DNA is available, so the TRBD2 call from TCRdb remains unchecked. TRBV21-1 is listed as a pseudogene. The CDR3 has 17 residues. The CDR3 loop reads CASSKVGGTSEMNEQFF.

CDR3 sequence reads: CASVQGTGNQPQHF. V usage is TRBV3-1 and J usage is TRBJ1-5; the TCRdb call, TRBD1, lacks DNA for checking. CDR3 length: 14 residues. Germline lookup yields CDR1 LGHDT and CDR2 YNNKEL (reference sequence). Drawing the rest from reference TRBV3-1 and TRBJ1-5, the complete variable domain is DTAVSQTPKYLVTQMGNDKSIKCEQNLGHDTMYWYKQDSKKFLKIMFSYNNKELIINETVPNRFSPKSPDKAHLNLHINSLELGDSAVYFCASVQGTGNQPQHFGDGTRLSIL.

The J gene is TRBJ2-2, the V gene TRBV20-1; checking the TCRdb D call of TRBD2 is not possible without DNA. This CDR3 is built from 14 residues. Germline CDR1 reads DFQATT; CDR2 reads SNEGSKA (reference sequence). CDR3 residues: CSVGRSSNTGELFF.

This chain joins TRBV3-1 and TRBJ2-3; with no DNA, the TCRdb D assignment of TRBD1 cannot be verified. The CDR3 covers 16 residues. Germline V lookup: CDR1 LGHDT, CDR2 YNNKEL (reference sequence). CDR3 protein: CASSQPGEPPTDTQYF.

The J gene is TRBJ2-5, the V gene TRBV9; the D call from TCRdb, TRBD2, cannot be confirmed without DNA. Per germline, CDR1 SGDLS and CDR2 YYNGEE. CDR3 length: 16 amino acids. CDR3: CASSVGTNSHAETQYF.

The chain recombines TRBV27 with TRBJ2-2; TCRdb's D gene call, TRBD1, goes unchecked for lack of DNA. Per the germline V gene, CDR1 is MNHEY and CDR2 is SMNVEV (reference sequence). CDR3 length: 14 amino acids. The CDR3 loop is CASKRDRATGELFF.

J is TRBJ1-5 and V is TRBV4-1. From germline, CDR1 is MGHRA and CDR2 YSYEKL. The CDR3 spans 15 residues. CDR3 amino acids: CASSQELTANQPQHF.

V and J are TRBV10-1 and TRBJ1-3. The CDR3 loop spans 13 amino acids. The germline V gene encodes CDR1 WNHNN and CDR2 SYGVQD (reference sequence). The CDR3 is CASSENPVDTIYF.

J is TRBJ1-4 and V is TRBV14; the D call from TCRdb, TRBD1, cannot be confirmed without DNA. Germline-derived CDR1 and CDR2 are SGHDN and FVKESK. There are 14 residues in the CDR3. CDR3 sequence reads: CASSPDSSNEKLFF.

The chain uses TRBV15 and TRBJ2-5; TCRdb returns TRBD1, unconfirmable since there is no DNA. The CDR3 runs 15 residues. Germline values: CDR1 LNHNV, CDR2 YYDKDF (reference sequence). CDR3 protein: CATSRGQLSQETQYF. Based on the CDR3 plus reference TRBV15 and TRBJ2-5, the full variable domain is DAMVIQNPRYQVTQFGKPVTLSCSQTLNHNVMYWYQQKSSQAPKLLFHYYDKDFNNEADTPDNFQSRRPNTSFCFLDIRSPGLGDTAMYLCATSRGQLSQETQYFGPGTRLLVL.

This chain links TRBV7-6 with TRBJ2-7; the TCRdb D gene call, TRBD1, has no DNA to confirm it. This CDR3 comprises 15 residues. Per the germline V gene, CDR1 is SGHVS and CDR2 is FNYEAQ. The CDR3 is CASSLAGQGVYEQYF.

CDR3 loop: CASSSLGGGRGDNEQFF. The V gene is TRBV7-9, the J gene TRBJ2-1; TCRdb's D call, TRBD1, is unchecked because there is no DNA. Germline-derived CDR1 and CDR2 are SEHNR and FQNEAQ (reference sequence). This CDR3 comprises 17 residues.

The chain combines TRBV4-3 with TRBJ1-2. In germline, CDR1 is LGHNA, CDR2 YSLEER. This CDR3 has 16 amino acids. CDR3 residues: CASSQSYGGVDYGYTF.

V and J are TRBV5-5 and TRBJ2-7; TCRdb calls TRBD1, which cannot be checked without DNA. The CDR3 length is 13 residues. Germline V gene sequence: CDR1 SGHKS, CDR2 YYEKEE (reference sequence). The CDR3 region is CASSVRVSYEQYF.

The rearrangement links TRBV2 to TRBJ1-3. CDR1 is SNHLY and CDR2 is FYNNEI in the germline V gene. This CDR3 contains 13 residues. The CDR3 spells CASKLDSGNTIYF.

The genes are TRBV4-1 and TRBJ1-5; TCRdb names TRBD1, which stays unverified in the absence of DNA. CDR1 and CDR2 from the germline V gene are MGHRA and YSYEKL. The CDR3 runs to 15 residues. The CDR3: CASSHVWVRDQPQHF.

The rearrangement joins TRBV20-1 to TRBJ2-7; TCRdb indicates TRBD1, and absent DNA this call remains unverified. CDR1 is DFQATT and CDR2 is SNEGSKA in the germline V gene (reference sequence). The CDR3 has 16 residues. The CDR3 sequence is CVHPGPGFRSSYEQYF.

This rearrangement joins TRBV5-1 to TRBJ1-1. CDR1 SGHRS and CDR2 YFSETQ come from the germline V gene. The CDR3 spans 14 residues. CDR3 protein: CASRLGMGGTEAFF.

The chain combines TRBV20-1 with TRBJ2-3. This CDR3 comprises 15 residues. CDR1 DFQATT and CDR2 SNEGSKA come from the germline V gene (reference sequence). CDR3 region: CSASLRRASTDTQYF.